The rows below give T cell receptor beta chains drawn from one sample of a study of CD8+ T cells in alopecia areata. Profiled with immunoSEQ multiplex PCR; TCRdb holds only in-frame clones, not every one. Here the sample spans approximately 150,000 clones, around 87% being singletons. This material consisted of CD8+ T cells sorted from blood, taken at week 4, from a patient treated with tofacitinib. The source of these receptors is a human donor with alopecia areata. Each CDR3 is given with its conserved first and last residue. The D gene is left open where the match is weak. Clone size appears in some rows only: once, few, many, or a class for an expanded clone.

TGTGCCAGCAGCTTTATGGCTAGACGGTCGAACACCGGGGAGCTGTTTTTT	CASSFMARRSNTGELFF	TRBV7-6	NA	TRBJ2-2	NA
TGTGCCAGCAGCTTAGATGGGAAACTGTTTTTT	CASSLDGKLFF	TRBV7-9	NA	TRBJ1-4	NA
TGTGCCAGCAGCTTAGATCCGACTAGCGGGACTAGCACAGATACGCAGTATTTT	CASSLDPTSGTSTDTQYF	TRBV7-2	TRBD2	TRBJ2-3	few
TGTGCCAGCAGGCAGGACGGGAGCTCCTACAATGAGCAGTTCTTC	CASRQDGSSYNEQFF	TRBV6-5	NA	TRBJ2-1	NA
TGCAGCGTCCGCGTGGGACAGGGAAATCGGGGCACTGAAGCTTTCTTT	CSVRVGQGNRGTEAFF	TRBV29-1	TRBD1	TRBJ1-1	NA
TGTGCTAGCACCTCCGATGGGGCCATCCAGTACTTC	CASTSDGAIQYF	TRBV7-7	NA	TRBJ2-5	once
TGTGCCAGCAGCGCGGTGTCAGATACGCAGTATTTT	CASSAVSDTQYF	TRBV5-6	NA	TRBJ2-3	NA
TGTGCCAGCAGCCTAGACACACCTAACTCCTATAATTCACCCCTCCACTTT	CASSLDTPNSYNSPLHF	TRBV7-2	NA	TRBJ1-6	NA
TGTGCCAGCAGTTATAGCGGCAGGGGGCGTGGGTACGAGCAGTACTTC	CASSYSGRGRGYEQYF	TRBV6-5	TRBD1	TRBJ2-7	NA
TGTGCCAGCAGTGGGACAGGGTTCACAGATACGCAGTATTTT	CASSGTGFTDTQYF	TRBV6-1	TRBD1	TRBJ2-3	NA
TGCAGCGCTGGAAGACAGGGGCCTTCCTACGAGCAGTACTTC	CSAGRQGPSYEQYF	TRBV29-1	TRBD1	TRBJ2-7	NA